These 20 T cell receptor beta chains came from one sample sequenced in a study of blood T cells in healthy people across ages. It was with a sample-barcoded 5' primer and a J-beta primer mix that a second PCR of roughly 6 to 12 cycles was run. One entry per CDR3 protein results from TCRdb running MiXCR on the 5' RACE reads. The sample has 800,000 to 950,000 distinct CDR3 sequences, almost 30% seen once. These data are also associated with another study on T cells of mothers and their children.

The material sequenced was blood. The receptor source for this set is a woman in her thirties or forties in good health.

The sample holds many counts of this clonotype. The chain carries TRBV29-1 and TRBJ2-7; 7 nucleotides match TRBD1. V lost 7 bases, J lost 2 bases, and 8 bases stayed unmatched. The CDR3 length is 13 residues. CDR1 and CDR2 (germline): SQVTM, ANQGSEA. CDR3 sequence (DNA): TGCAGCGCCGGGACAGTAAATACCTACGAGCAGTACTTC. This encodes CSAGTVNTYEQYF.

This rearrangement joins TRBV12-3 or TRBV12-4 to TRBJ2-3; D unresolved. The CDR3 totals 13 residues. V lost 6 bases, J lost 2 bases, and 9 bases lay in between. The CDR3 spells CASRSPNTDTQYF. In DNA, the CDR3 is TGTGCCAGCAGAAGCCCCAACACAGATACGCAGTATTTT.

About this clonotype itself: This may be a read error, as it is one base from a much larger clone. This chain links TRBV12-3 or TRBV12-4 with TRBJ1-2, with a tentative D call TRBD1 (6 bases). CDR3 size: 13 residues. DNA for the CDR3: TGTGCCAACAGTTCGCGGACAGTCTATGGCTACACCTTC. This codes for CANSSRTVYGYTF.

This clonotype was picked up many times. J is TRBJ2-7 and V is TRBV12-3 or TRBV12-4, with TRBD2 as a possible D gene (5 bases). The CDR3 spans 16 residues. V was shortened by 5 bases and J by 0 bases, with 17 bases between the two germline ends. In DNA, the CDR3 is TGTGCCAGCAGTCCCCCGGGGTCAAGGGCCTCCTACGAGCAGTACTTC. Residues: CASSPPGSRASYEQYF.

This clonotype was picked up many times. The chain links TRBV20-1 to TRBJ1-2; D is possibly TRBD1 (5 bases). The CDR3 has 14 residues. Germline V gene data show CDR1 as DFQATT and CDR2 as SNEGSKA (reference sequence). V lost 0 bases, J lost 7 bases, and 15 bases lay in between. CDR3 nucleotide sequence: TGCAGTGCTAGAGACAGGGAAATGTTCGGTGGCTACACCTTC. Its translation: CSARDREMFGGYTF.

This clonotype was seen only once. The V gene is TRBV20-1, the J gene TRBJ2-3; 10 bases align to TRBD1. CDR1 and CDR2 from the germline V gene are DFQATT and SNEGSKA (reference sequence). With 3 bases clipped from V and 4 bases from J, the junction kept 4 bases outside the gene matches. This CDR3 is 14 amino acids long. CDR3 loop: CSASRDRGPDTQYF. In DNA form, the CDR3 reads TGCAGTGCTAGCCGGGACAGGGGCCCAGATACGCAGTATTTT.

Ten or more counts support this clonotype. The gene calls are TRBV5-1 and TRBJ1-4; TRBD1 is a possible D gene (6 bases). The CDR3 totals 16 residues. Germline V gives CDR1 SGHRS, CDR2 YFSETQ. V was pared by 3 bases and J by 4 bases, with 16 bases between. CDR3: CASSSHREENNEKLFF. The CDR3 region has the DNA TGCGCCAGCAGCTCTCACAGGGAGGAGAATAATGAAAAACTGTTTTTT.

A remark on this clonotype: A read error may produce the germline difference seen at one junction end. CDR3 in DNA: TGTGCCACCGGTGAACGGACAGGGAGGTCAAATCAGCCCCAGCATTTT. Translation: CATGERTGRSNQPQHF. V is TRBV24-1 and J is TRBJ1-5; TRBD1 aligns across 8 bases. Germline V lookup: CDR1 KGHDR, CDR2 SFDVKD. The CDR3 is 16 residues long.

This chain uses TRBV10-3 with TRBJ2-5, with D tentatively TRBD1 (6 bases). Germline V gives CDR1 ENHRY, CDR2 SYGVKD. Deletions cut 4 bases from V and 4 bases from J, with 28 bases between. This CDR3 is 19 amino acids long. The CDR3 DNA follows: TGTGCCATCAGTGGGTCCGGTAGTGGGTACAGGGAAGATGGAGAGACCCAGTACTTC. This encodes CAISGSGSGYREDGETQYF.

The V call is TRBV7-8, the J call TRBJ1-6, with D uncertain. Germline V gene lookup returns CDR1 SGHVS and CDR2 FQNEAQ. This CDR3 region has 15 residues. V was clipped by 3 bases and J by 0 bases, with 6 bases between them. CDR3: CASSFEGSYNSPLHF. The CDR3 DNA reads TGTGCCAGCAGCTTCGAGGGCTCCTATAATTCACCCCTCCACTTT.

The chain combines TRBV5-1 with TRBJ1-1; D is unclear. This CDR3 comprises 14 residues. V dropped 3 bases and J dropped 3 bases, with 12 bases sitting between them. CDR1 and CDR2 (germline): SGHRS, YFSETQ. CDR3: CASSWTDRYTEAFF. CDR3 DNA sequence: TGCGCCAGCAGCTGGACCGACCGCTACACTGAAGCTTTCTTT.

This clonotype was seen a few times. CDR3 sequence (DNA): TGTGCCAGCAGTCATGGACTAGCGGGGGTTACAGATACGCAGTATTTT. It specifies CASSHGLAGVTDTQYF. The V gene is TRBV12-3 or TRBV12-4, the J gene TRBJ2-3, with TRBD2 matching 13 bases. The CDR3 is 16 amino acids. The J segment lost 3 bases and the V segment lost 5 bases, leaving 5 bases of the junction unmatched.

This clonotype occurred a few times. The CDR3 loop is CASSSESQEQFF. In DNA, the CDR3 is TGTGCCAGCAGTTCCGAGAGCCAAGAGCAGTTCTTC. The V call is TRBV28, the J call TRBJ2-1; D not resolved. V dropped 4 bases and J dropped 10 bases, with 11 bases sitting between them. The germline CDR1 and CDR2 sequences are MDHEN and SYDVKM. CDR3 length: 12 amino acids. The variable domain in full, completed from reference TRBV28 and TRBJ2-1, reads DVKVTQSSRYLVKRTGEKVFLECVQDMDHENMFWYRQDPGLGLRLIYFSYDVKMKEKGDIPEGYSVSREKKERFSLILESASTNQTSMYLCASSSESQEQFFGPGTRLTVL.

The chain employs TRBV7-9 and TRBJ2-1; perhaps TRBD2 as D (7 bases). Germline CDR1 reads SEHNR; CDR2 reads FQNEAQ (reference sequence). V was cut by 3 bases and J by 7 bases, with 16 bases left in between. This CDR3 is 15 amino acids long. CDR3 bases: TGTGCCAGCAGCTTCCCGAGGGGGGGGAGTAATGAGCAGTTCTTC. It is translated as CASSFPRGGSNEQFF. The complete variable domain, with remaining parts taken from reference TRBV7-9 and TRBJ2-1, reads DTGVSQNPRHKITKRGQNVTFRCDPISEHNRLYWYRQTLGQGPEFLTYFQNEAQLEKSRLLSDRFSAERPKGSFSTLEIQRTEQGDSAMYLCASSFPRGGSNEQFFGPGTRLTVL.

This rearrangement joins TRBV20-1 to TRBJ2-5; tentatively, D is TRBD1 (6 bases). The J call may be incorrect, as the DNA end agrees better with TRBJ2-7. Germline V gives CDR1 DFQATT, CDR2 SNEGSKA (reference sequence). This CDR3 region has 12 residues. DNA for the CDR3: TGCAGCGCGCAGCTCCACAGGGACGAGCAGTACTTC. It yields the protein CSAQLHRDEQYF.

This clonotype was counted between two and nine times. The genes are TRBV7-3 and TRBJ2-1, with unresolved D. The end of the DNA aligns better with TRBJ2-7, so the J call may be wrong. The CDR3 is 13 amino acids. Germline CDR1 SGHTA, CDR2 FQGTGA. The CDR3 region has the DNA TGTGCCAGCAGCTCCCAAATCTACAATGAGCAGTACTTC. This gives the protein CASSSQIYNEQYF.

The gene calls are TRBV19 and TRBJ2-4; weak D call: TRBD1 (5 bases). Gene TRBJ2-7 matches the end of the DNA better, so the J call may be wrong. CDR3 length: 14 amino acids. Germline values: CDR1 LNHDA, CDR2 SQIVND (reference sequence). CDR3 sequence: CASSIRQHSYEQYF. CDR3 DNA sequence: TGTGCCAGTAGTATAAGACAGCACTCCTACGAGCAGTACTTC.

This clonotype turned up a few times. The junction and the germline gene differ at one end; a read error may be behind it. The genes are TRBV9 and TRBJ2-7; TRBD2 aligns across 8 bases. The CDR3 totals 16 residues. Germline values: CDR1 SGDLS, CDR2 YYNGEE. This CDR3 reads CAISGEAGLVRVPQYF. CDR3 nucleotide sequence: TGTGCCATCAGCGGAGAGGCGGGACTAGTACGGGTTCCCCAGTACTTC.

V usage is TRBV18 and J usage is TRBJ2-4, with 10 bases lining up with TRBD2. Germline lookup yields CDR1 KGHSH and CDR2 LQKENI. The CDR3 has 17 amino acids. V was pared by 0 bases and J by 2 bases, with 4 bases of the junction left unmatched. CDR3 sequence reads: CASSPPGLATTKNIQYF. DNA for the CDR3: TGTGCCAGCTCACCACCGGGACTAGCGACGACCAAAAACATTCAGTACTTC.

This clonotype was found many times. The chain uses TRBV9 and TRBJ2-5, with 8 bases fitting TRBD2. V shed 3 bases and J 2 bases; nucleotides not matched to a gene: 9. This CDR3 comprises 16 residues. CDR1 is SGDLS and CDR2 is YYNGEE in the germline V gene. CDR3 loop: CASSAYPGGSQETQYF. The CDR3 nucleotides read TGTGCCAGCAGCGCCTACCCGGGGGGGTCACAAGAGACCCAGTACTTC.